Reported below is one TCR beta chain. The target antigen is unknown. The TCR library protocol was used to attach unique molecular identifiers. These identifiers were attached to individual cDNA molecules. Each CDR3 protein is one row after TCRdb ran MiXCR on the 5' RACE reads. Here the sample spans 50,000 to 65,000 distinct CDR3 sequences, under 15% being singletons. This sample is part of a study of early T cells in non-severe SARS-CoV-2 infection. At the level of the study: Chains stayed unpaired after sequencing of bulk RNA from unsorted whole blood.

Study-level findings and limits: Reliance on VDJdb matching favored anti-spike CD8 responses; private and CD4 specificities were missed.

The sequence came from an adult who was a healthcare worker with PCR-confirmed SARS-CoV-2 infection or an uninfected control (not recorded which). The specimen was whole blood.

CDR3 DNA: TGTGCCAGCAGCCAGGGATTTCAGGGACTGAACACTGAAGCTTTCTTT. It encodes CASSQGFQGLNTEAFF. The rearrangement links TRBV4-2 to TRBJ1-1; D might be TRBD1 (5 bases). In germline, CDR1 is LGHNA, CDR2 YNFKEQ. Trimming took 3 bases from V and 0 from J, leaving 14 bases between them. The CDR3 totals 16 residues.